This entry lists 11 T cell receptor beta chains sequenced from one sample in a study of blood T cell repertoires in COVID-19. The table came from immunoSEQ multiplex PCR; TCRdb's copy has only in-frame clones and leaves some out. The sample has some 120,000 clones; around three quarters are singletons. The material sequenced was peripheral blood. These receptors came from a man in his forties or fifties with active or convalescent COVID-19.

The DNA of the CDR3 is TGTGCCTGGAGTCTTGGTTTTGTCGGGGGAAGCAATCAGCCCCAGCATTTT. Amino acid sequence: CAWSLGFVGGSNQPQHF. This rearrangement joins TRBV30 to TRBJ1-5, with D possibly matching TRBD1 (5 bases). Germline CDR1 is GTSNPN and CDR2 is SVGIG (reference sequence). V lost 2 bases, J lost 1 base, and 18 bases lay in between. This CDR3 contains 17 residues.

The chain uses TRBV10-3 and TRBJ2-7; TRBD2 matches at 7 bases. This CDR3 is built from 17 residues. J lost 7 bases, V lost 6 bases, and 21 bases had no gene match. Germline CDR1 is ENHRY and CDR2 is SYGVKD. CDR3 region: CAIRDSLLRSLGGEQYF. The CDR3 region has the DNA TGTGCCATCAGAGATAGCCTACTTAGGTCCCTGGGAGGGGAGCAGTACTTC.

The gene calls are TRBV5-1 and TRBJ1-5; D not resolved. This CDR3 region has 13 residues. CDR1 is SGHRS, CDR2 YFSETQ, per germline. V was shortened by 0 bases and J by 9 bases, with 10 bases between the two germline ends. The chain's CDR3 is CASSLGAHSPQHF. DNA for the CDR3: TGCGCCAGCAGCTTGGGGGCGCATTCGCCCCAGCATTTT.

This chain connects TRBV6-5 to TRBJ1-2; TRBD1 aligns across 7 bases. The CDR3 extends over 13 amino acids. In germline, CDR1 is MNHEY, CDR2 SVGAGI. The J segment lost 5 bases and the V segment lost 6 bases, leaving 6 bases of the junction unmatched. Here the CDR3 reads CASSRDRDYGYTF. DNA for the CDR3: TGTGCCAGCAGCCGAGACAGGGATTATGGCTACACCTTC.

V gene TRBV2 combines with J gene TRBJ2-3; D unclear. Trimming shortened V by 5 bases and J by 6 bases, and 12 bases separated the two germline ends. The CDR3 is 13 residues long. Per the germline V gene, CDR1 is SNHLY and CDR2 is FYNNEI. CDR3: CASSPAFRDTQYF. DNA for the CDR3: TGTGCCAGCAGTCCAGCGTTCCGGGATACGCAGTATTTT.

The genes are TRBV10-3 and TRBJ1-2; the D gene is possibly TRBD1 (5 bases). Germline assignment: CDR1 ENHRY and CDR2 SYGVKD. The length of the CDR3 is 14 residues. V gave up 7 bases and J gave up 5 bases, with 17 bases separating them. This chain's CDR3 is CAITEGAGGYGYTF. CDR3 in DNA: TGTGCCATCACCGAAGGGGCGGGGGGATATGGCTACACCTTC.

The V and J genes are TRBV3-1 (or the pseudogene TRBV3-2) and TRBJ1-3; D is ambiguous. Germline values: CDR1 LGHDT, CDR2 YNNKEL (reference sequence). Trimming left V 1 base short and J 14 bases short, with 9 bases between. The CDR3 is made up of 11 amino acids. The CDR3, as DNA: TGTGCCAGCAGCCAAGTGCGGAACTTATATTTT. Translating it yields CASSQVRNLYF.

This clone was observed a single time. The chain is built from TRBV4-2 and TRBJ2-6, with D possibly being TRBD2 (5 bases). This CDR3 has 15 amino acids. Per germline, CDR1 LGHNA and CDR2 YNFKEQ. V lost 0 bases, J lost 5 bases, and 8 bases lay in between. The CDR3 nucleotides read TGTGCCAGCAGCCAAGATGGGAGCCGGGCCAACGTCCTGACTTTC. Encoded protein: CASSQDGSRANVLTF.

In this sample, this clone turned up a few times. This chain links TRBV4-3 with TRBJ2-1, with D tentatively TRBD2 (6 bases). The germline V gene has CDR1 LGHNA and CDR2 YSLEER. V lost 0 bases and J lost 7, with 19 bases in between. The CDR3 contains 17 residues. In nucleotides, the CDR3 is TGCGCCAGCAGCCAAGATTTGGAGACTAGGTGGAGGAATGAGCAGTTCTTC. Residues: CASSQDLETRWRNEQFF.

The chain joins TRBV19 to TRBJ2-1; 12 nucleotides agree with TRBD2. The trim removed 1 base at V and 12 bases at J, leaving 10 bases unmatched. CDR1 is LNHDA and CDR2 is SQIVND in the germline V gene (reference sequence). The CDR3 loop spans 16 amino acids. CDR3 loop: CASSIATSGGKLRQFF. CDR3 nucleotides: TGTGCCAGTAGTATAGCTACTAGCGGGGGGAAACTTCGGCAGTTCTTC.

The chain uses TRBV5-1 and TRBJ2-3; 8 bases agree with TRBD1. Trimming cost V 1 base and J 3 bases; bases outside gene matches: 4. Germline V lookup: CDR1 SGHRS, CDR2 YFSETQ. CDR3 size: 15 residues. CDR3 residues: CASSLQGASTDTQYF. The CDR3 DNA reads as TGCGCCAGCAGCTTGCAGGGGGCTAGTACAGATACGCAGTATTTT.